The present T cell receptor beta chain was sequenced within a study of T cells after yellow fever vaccination. Trimming left V 3 bases short and J 7 bases short, with 9 bases between. The CDR3 has 12 amino acids. The V gene's germline CDR1 is LNHNV and CDR2 YYDKDF (reference sequence). TCRdb reprocessed the 5' RACE reads with MiXCR, giving one entry per CDR3 protein. The table has just under 600,000 distinct CDR3 sequences, about 13% seen once. This sample comprised PBMCs, obtained on the day of the yellow fever booster vaccination. The V gene is TRBV15, the J gene TRBJ1-2, with D hard to call. This sequence originates from a man aged 25-45 years who received the YFV17D yellow fever vaccine. The CDR3 DNA reads as TGTGCCACCAGCAGGGATCTGAGTGGCTACACCTTC. This translates into CATSRDLSGYTF.